Described below is a single T cell receptor beta chain sequence and its context. The antigen is undetermined. With the ViraFEST assay, the study expanded antigen-specific CD4+ T cells using viral peptide pools, then sequenced them. After more than 8 days in culture, the CD4+ T cells were isolated. Confirmation by PCR established that the person had SARS-CoV-2 infection between March and December 2020. The researchers cultured 1.5 million to 2 million PBMC per well with about 10 IU/ml IL-2 and 8.5 to 10 ug/ml peptides. Cultures got half-medium changes with IL-2 on days 3 and 7. The germline V gene has CDR1 LGHDT and CDR2 YNNKEL (reference sequence). With 3 bases clipped from V and 9 bases from J, the junction kept 12 bases outside the gene matches. CDR3 length: 15 residues. Here immunoSEQ multiplex PCR was the method, and the copy in TCRdb shows in-frame clones only, minus some. Among about 22,000 clones listed, more than 60% were seen once.

This entry belongs to a study of vaccination effects on CD4 cells after COVID-19. Whole-study findings and limits: Pronounced clonal contraction occurred in clones induced by infection and by vaccine late after vaccination.

The chain employs TRBV3-1 (or the pseudogene TRBV3-2) and TRBJ2-7, with TRBD1 matching 9 bases. The sequence was obtained from a human donor who had a prior SARS-CoV-2 infection. Material: CD4+ T cells from PBMCs cultured with a peptide pool, obtained before COVID-19 vaccination. For the CDR3, the DNA is TGTGCCAGCAGCCAGGGTACAGGGGGCTATATGAGGCAGTACTTC. Translating gives CASSQGTGGYMRQYF.